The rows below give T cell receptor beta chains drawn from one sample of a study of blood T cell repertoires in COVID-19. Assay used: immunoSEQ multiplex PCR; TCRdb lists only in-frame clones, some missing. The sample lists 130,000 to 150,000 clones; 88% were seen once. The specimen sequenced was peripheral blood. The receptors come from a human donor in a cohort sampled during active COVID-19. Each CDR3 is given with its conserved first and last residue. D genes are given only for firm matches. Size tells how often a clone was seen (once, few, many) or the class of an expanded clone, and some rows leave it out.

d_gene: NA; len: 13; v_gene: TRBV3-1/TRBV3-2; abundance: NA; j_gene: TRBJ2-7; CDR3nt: TGTGCCAGCAGCCAATTCCTACCCTACGAGCAGTACTTC; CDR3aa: CASSQFLPYEQYF
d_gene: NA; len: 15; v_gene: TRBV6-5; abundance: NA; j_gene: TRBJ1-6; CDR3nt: TGTGCCAGCAACCCTCGGCTCGGGTATAATTCACCCCTCCACTTT; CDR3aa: CASNPRLGYNSPLHF
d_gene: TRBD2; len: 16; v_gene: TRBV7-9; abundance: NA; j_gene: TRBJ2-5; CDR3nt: TGTGCCAGCAGCTTAGTCAGGCTAGCGGGGCAAGAGACCCAGTACTTC; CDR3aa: CASSLVRLAGQETQYF
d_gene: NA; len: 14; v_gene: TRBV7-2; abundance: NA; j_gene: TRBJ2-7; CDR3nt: TGTGCCAGCAGACTCCCGGGATCTCACGGCGAGCAGTACTTC; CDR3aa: CASRLPGSHGEQYF
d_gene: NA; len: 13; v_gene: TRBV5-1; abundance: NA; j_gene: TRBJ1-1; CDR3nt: TGCGCCAGCAGCTCCCCAGGGAACACTGAAGCTTTCTTT; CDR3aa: CASSSPGNTEAFF
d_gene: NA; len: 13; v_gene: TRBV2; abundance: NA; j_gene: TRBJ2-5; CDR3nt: TGTGCCAGTGGGGCCATCCGTAAAGAGACCCAGTACTTC; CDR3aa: CASGAIRKETQYF
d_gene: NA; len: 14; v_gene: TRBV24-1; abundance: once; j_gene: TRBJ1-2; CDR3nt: TGTGCCACCAGTGATCCAGTGGGCGCCTATGGCTACACCTTC; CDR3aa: CATSDPVGAYGYTF
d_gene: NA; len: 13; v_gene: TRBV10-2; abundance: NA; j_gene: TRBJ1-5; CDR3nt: TGCGCCAGCGCTTCGGCAGAGGGCCAGCCCCAGCATTTT; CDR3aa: CASASAEGQPQHF
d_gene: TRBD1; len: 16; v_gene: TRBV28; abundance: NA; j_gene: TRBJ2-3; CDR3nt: TGTGCCAGCAGTTTTGAGACAGGGACAGGGCCGATTGGGCAGTATTTT; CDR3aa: CASSFETGTGPIGQYF
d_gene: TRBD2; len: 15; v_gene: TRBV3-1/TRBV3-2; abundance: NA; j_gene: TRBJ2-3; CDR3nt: TGTGCCAGCAGCCAGACTAGCGGGAGGGCCGATACGCAGTATTTT; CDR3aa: CASSQTSGRADTQYF
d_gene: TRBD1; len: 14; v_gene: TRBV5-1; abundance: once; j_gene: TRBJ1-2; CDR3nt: TGCGCCAGCAGTTCCCCGGGACAGGAGAATGGCTACACCTTC; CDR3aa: CASSSPGQENGYTF
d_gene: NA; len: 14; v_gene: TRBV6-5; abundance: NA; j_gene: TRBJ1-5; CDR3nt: TGTGCCAGCAGGGCTACAGGGAACTATCAGCCCCAGCATTTT; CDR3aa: CASRATGNYQPQHF
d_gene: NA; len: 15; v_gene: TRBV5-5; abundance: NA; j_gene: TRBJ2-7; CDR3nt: TGTGCCAGCAGCTTGTCGAGGGTTGTCTCCTACGAGCAGTACTTC; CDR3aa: CASSLSRVVSYEQYF
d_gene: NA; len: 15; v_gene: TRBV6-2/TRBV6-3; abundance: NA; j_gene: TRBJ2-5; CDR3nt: TGTGCCAGCAGCCGCAGGGACGGGGGACGAAAGACCCAGTACTTC; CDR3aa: CASSRRDGGRKTQYF
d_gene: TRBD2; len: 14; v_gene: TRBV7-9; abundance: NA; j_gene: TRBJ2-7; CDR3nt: TGTGCCAGCAGCGCACGGGAGGGCGGCGACGAGCAGTACTTC; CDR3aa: CASSAREGGDEQYF
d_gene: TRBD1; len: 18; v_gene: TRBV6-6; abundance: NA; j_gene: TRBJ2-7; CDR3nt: TGTGCCAGCAGTCAGCAGAGGCCCACGACAGGGGCCTCCTACGAGCAGTACTTC; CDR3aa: CASSQQRPTTGASYEQYF
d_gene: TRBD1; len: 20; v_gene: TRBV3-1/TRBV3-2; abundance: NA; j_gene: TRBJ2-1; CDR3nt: TGTGCCAGCAGCCAAGATTTTGGGCAGGGGGCAACAAGATCCTACAATGAGCAGTTCTTC; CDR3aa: CASSQDFGQGATRSYNEQFF
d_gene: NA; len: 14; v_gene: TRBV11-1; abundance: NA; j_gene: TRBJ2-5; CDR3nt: TGTGCCAGCAGCTCCTCTGGGGGGGCGGAGACCCAGTACTTC; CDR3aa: CASSSSGGAETQYF
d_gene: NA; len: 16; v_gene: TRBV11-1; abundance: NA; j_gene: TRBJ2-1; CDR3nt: TGTGCCAGCAGCTTAAGTAGGCGGGCACCGACGAATGAGCAGTTCTTC; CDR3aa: CASSLSRRAPTNEQFF
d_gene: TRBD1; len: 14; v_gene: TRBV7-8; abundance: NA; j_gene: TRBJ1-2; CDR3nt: TGTGCCAGCAGCCGAGGGGGCCTAAACTATGGCTACACCTTC; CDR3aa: CASSRGGLNYGYTF
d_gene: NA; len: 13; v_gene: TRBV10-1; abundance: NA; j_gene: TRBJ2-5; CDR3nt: TGCGCCAGCAGTGAAACTAGTGAAGAGACCCAGTACTTC; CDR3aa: CASSETSEETQYF
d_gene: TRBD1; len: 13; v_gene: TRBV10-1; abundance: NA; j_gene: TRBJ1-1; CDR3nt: TGCGCCAGCAGGACAGGGCTGAACACTGAAGCTTTCTTT; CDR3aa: CASRTGLNTEAFF
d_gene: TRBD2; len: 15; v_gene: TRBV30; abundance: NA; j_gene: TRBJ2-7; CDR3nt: TGTGCCTGGAGTCTCGCTAGCGGGAGGGCCTACGAGCAGTACTTC; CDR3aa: CAWSLASGRAYEQYF
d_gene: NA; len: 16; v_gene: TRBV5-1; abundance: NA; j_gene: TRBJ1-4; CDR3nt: TGCGCCAGCAGCTTCCAGGGACTTGGGGCTAATGAAAAACTGTTTTTT; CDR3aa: CASSFQGLGANEKLFF
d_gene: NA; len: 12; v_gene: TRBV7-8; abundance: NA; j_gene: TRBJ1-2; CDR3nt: TGTGCCAGCAGCCCCAGCGGCTATGGCTACACCTTC; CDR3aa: CASSPSGYGYTF
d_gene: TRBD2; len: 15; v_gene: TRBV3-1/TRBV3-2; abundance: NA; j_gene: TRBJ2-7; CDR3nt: TGTGCCAGCAGCCAAGATCGGGGACTAGCGGACGAGCAGTACTTC; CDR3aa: CASSQDRGLADEQYF
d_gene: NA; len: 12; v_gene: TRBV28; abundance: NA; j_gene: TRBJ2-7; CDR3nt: TGTGCCAGCAGTTCCCGCACAGGGAGGGAGTACTTC; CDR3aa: CASSSRTGREYF
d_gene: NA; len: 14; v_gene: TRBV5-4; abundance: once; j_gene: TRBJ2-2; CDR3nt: TGTGCCAGCAGTTCCCCCGCGGGGACCGGGGAGCTGTTTTTT; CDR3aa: CASSSPAGTGELFF
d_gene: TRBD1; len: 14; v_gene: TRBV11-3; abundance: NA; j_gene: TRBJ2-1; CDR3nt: TGTGCCAGCAGCTTAAGACAGGGGGTCGATGAGCAGTTCTTC; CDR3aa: CASSLRQGVDEQFF
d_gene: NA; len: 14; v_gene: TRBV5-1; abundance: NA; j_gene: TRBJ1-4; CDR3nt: TGCGCCAGCAGCTATAACACAGGGAATGAAAAACTGTTTTTT; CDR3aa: CASSYNTGNEKLFF
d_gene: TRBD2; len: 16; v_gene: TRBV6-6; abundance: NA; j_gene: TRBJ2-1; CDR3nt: TGTGCCAGCAGTCGACGAGGGACTAGCGGATACAATGAGCAGTTCTTC; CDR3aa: CASSRRGTSGYNEQFF
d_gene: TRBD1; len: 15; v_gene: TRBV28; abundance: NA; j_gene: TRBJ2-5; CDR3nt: TGTGCCAGCAGTTACCCAGGGACAGGCCAAGAGACCCAGTACTTC; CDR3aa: CASSYPGTGQETQYF
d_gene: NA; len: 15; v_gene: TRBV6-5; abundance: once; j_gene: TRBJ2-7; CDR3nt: TGTGCCAGCAGAAAGACAGGCGGTAGCTCCTACGAGCAGTACTTC; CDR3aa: CASRKTGGSSYEQYF
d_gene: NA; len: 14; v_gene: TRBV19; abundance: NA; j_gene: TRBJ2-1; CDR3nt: TGTGCCAGTAGTATATTTAGTGGGCAGGCTGAGCAGTTCTTC; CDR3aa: CASSIFSGQAEQFF
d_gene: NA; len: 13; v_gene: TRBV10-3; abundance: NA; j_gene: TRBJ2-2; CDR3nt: TGTGCCACCACAACGACAGCCACCGGGGAGCTGTTTTTT; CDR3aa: CATTTTATGELFF
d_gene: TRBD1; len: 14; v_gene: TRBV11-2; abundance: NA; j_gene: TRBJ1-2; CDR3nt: TGTGCCAGCAGGACTAGCGGGACAGGGTATGGCTACACCTTC; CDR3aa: CASRTSGTGYGYTF
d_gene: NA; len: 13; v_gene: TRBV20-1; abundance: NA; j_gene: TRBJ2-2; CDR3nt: TGCAGTGCTAGTCCAAGGGAGGCCGGGGAGCTGTTTTTT; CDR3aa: CSASPREAGELFF
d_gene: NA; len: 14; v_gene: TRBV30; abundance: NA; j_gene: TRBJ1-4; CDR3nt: TGTGCCTGGAGTAAGGGAGGAGAGAATGAAAAACTGTTTTTT; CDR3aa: CAWSKGGENEKLFF
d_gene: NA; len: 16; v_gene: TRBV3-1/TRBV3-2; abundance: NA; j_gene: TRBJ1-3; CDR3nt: TGTGCCAGCAGCCAAGATAATTGGGCCTCTGGCAACACCATATATTTT; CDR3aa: CASSQDNWASGNTIYF
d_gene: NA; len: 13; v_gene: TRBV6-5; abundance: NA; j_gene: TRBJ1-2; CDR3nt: TGTGCCAGCAGGGGAACAGGGCCGCAGGGCTACACCTTC; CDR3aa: CASRGTGPQGYTF
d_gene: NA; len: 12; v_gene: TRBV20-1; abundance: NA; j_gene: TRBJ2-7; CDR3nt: TGCAGTGCTAGTCGGCAGGACTACGAGCAGTACTTC; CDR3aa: CSASRQDYEQYF
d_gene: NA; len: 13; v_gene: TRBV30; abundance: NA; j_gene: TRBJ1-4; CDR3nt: TGTGCCTGGACTCAGGGATATAATGAAAAACTGTTTTTT; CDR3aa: CAWTQGYNEKLFF
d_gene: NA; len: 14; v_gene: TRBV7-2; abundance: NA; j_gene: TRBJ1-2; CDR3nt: TGTGCCAGCAGCTTAGCAGGAGAGATCTATGGCTACACCTTC; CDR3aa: CASSLAGEIYGYTF
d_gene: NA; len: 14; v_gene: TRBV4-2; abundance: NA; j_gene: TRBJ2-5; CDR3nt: TGTGCCAGCAGCCAAGACACATCCCAAGAGACCCAGTACTTC; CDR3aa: CASSQDTSQETQYF